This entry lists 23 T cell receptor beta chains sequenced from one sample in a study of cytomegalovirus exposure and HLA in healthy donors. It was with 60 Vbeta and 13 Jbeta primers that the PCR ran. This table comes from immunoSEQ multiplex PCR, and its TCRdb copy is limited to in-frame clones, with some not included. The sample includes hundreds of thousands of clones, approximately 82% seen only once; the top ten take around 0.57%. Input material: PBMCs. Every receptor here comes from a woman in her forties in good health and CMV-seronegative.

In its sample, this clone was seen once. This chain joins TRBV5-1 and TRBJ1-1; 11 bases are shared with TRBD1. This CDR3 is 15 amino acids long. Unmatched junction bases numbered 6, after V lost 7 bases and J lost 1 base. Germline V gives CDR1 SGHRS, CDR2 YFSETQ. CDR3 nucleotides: TGCGCCAGCGGAGGACAGGGGGCAGCGAACACTGAAGCTTTCTTT. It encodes CASGGQGAANTEAFF.

The CDR3 DNA reads as TGTGCCTGGAGTCCCGGGACTACGGTCGGGACCCAGTACTTC. It translates to CAWSPGTTVGTQYF. The rearrangement joins TRBV30 to TRBJ2-5; 7 bases match TRBD2. Germline values: CDR1 GTSNPN, CDR2 SVGIG (reference sequence). The CDR3 covers 14 residues. After removal of 2 bases from V and 7 bases from J, the junction contained 10 bases not matched to a gene.

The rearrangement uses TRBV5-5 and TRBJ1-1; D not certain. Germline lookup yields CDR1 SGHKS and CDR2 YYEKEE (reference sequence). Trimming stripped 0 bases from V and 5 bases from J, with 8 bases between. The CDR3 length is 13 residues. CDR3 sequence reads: CASSLAGSTEAFF. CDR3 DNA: TGTGCCAGCAGCTTGGCCGGTAGTACTGAAGCTTTCTTT.

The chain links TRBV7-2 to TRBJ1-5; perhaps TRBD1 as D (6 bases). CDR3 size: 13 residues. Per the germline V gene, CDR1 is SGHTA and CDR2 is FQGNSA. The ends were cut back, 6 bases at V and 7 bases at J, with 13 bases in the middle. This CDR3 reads CASSSHRDQPQHF. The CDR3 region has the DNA TGTGCCAGCAGTTCCCACAGGGACCAGCCCCAGCATTTT.

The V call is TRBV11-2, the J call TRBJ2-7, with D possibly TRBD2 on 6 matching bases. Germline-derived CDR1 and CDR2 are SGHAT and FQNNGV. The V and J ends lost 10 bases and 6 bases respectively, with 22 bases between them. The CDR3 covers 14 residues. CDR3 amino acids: CAISNYARGGEQYF. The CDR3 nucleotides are TGTGCCATCTCCAACTACGCGCGGGGCGGCGAGCAGTACTTC. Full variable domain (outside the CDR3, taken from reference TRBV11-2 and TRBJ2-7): EAGVAQSPRYKIIEKRQSVAFWCNPISGHATLYWYQQILGQGPKLLIQFQNNGVVDDSQLPKDRFSAERLKGVDSTLKIQPAKLEDSAVYLCAISNYARGGEQYFGPGTRLTVT.

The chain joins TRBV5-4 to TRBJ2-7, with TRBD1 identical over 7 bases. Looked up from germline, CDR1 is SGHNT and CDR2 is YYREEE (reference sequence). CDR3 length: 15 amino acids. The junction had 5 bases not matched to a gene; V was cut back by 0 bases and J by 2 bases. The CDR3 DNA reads TGTGCCAGCAGCTTGGGGACAGGTCTTACCTACGAGCAGTACTTC. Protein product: CASSLGTGLTYEQYF.

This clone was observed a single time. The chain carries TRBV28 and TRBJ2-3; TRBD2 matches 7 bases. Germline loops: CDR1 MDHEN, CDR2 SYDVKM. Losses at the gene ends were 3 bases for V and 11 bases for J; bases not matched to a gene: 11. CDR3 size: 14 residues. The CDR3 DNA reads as TGTGCCAGCAGTTTGGCTGGGGGGGTTCCCGGGCAGTATTTT. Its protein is CASSLAGGVPGQYF.

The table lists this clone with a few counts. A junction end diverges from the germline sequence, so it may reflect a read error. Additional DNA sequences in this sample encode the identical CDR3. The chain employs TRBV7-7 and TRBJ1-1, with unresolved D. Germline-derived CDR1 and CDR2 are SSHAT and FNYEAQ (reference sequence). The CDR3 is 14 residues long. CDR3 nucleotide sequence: TGTGCTAGCAGCCCTGAATTAATGAGAACTGAAGCTTTCTTT. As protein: CASSPELMRTEAFF. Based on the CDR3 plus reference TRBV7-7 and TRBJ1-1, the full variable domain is GAGVSQSPRYKVTKRGQDVTLRCDPISSHATLYWYQQALGQGPEFLTYFNYEAQPDKSGLPSDRFSAERPEGSISTLTIQRTEQRDSAMYRCASSPELMRTEAFFGQGTRLTVV.

CDR3 sequence (DNA): TGTGCCAGTAGTACCCGACCAGGGGACAGGCTGGGACAGCCCCAGCATTTT. It translates to CASSTRPGDRLGQPQHF. The chain couples TRBV19 to TRBJ1-5; 8 positions match TRBD1. Germline CDR1 and CDR2: LNHDA and SQIVND (reference sequence). V lost 4 bases and J lost 7; bases outside the gene matches: 15. The CDR3 covers 17 residues.

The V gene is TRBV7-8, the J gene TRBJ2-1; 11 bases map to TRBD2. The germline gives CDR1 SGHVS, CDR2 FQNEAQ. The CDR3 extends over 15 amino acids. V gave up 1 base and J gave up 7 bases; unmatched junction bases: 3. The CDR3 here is CASSLGLAGGNEQFF. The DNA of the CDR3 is TGTGCCAGCAGCTTAGGGTTAGCGGGGGGGAATGAGCAGTTCTTC.

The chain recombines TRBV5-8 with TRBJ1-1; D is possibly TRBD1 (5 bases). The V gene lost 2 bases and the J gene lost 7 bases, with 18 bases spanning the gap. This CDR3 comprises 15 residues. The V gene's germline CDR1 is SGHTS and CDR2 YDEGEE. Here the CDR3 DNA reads TGTGCCAGCAGCTTAAACACAGGAAACCGTATTGAAGCTTTCTTT. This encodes CASSLNTGNRIEAFF. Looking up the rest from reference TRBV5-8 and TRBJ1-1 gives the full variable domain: EAGVTQSPTHLIKTRGQQATLRCSPISGHTSVYWYQQALGLGLQFLLWYDEGEERNRGNFPPRFSGRQFPNYSSELNVNALELEDSALYLCASSLNTGNRIEAFFGQGTRLTVV.

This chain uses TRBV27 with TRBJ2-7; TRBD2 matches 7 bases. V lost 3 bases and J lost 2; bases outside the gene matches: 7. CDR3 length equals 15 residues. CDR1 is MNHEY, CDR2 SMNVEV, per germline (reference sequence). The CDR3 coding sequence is TGTGCCAGCAGTTTGGCGGGGGATAAACCCTACGAGCAGTACTTC. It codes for CASSLAGDKPYEQYF.

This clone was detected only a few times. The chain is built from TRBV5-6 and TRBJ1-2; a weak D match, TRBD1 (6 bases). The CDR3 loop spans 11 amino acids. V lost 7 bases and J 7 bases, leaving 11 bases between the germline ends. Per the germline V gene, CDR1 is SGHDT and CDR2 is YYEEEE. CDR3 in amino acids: CASRRGGGYTF. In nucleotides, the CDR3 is TGTGCCAGCCGCAGGGGCGGTGGCTACACCTTC.

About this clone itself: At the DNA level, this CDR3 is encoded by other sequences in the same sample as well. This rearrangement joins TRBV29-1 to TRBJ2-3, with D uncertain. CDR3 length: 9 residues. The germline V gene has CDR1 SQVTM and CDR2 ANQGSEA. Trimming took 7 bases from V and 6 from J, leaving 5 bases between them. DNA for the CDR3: TGCAGCGCCGGGGATACGCAGTATTTT. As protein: CSAGDTQYF.

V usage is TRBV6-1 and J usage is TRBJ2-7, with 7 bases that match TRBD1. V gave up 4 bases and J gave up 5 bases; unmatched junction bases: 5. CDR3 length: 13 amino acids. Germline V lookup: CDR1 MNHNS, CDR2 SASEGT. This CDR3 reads CASSALDRDEQYF. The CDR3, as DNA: TGTGCCAGCAGTGCCCTCGACAGGGACGAGCAGTACTTC.

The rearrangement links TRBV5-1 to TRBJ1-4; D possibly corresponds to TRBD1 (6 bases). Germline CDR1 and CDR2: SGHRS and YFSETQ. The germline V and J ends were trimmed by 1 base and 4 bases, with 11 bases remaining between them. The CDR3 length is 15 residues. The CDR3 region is CASSLMGRGNEKLFF. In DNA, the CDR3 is TGCGCCAGCAGCTTGATGGGCAGGGGTAATGAAAAACTGTTTTTT.

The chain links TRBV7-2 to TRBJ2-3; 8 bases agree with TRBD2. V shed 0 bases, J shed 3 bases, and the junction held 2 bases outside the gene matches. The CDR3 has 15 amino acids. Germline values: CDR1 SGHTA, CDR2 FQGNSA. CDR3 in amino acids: CASSLAGGETDTQYF. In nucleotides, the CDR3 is TGTGCCAGCAGCTTAGCCGGGGGGGAAACAGATACGCAGTATTTT.

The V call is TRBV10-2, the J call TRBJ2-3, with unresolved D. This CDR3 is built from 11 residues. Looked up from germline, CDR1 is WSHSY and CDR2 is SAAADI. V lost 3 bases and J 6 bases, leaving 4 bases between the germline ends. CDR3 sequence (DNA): TGCGCCAGCAGTGACGCGGATACGCAGTATTTT. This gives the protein CASSDADTQYF.

CDR3 sequence: CASSPTGAQPQHF. Here the CDR3 DNA reads TGTGCCAGCAGCCCGACAGGTGCCCAGCCCCAGCATTTT. The V call is TRBV7-2, the J call TRBJ1-5; D perhaps matches TRBD1 (6 bases). The germline CDR1 and CDR2 sequences are SGHTA and FQGNSA. CDR3 size: 13 residues. V was cut by 5 bases and J by 7 bases, with 12 bases left in between.

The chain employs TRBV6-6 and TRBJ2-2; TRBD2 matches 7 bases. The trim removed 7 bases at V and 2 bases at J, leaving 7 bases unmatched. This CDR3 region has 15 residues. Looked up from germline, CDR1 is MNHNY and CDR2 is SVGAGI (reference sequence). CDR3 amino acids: CASKRLAVNTGELFF. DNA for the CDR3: TGTGCCAGCAAACGTCTAGCGGTTAACACCGGGGAGCTGTTTTTT.

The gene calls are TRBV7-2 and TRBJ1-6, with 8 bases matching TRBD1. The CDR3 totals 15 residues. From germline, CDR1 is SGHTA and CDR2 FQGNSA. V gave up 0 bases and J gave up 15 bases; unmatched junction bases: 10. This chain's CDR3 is CASSLAQAGGGRLHF. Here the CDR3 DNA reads TGTGCCAGCAGCTTAGCGCAAGCAGGGGGCGGTCGCCTCCACTTT. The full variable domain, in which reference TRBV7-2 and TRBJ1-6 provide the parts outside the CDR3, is GAGVSQSPSNKVTEKGKDVELRCDPISGHTALYWYRQSLGQGLEFLIYFQGNSAPDKSGLPSDRFSAERTGGSVSTLTIQRTQQEDSAVYLCASSLAQAGGGRLHFGNGTRLTVT.

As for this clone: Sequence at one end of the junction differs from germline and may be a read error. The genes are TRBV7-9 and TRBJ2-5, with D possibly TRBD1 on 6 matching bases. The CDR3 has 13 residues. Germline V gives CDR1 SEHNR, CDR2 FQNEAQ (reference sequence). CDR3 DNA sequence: TGTTCCAGCAGCTTATCAGGGGATGAGACCCAGTACTTC. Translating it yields CSSSLSGDETQYF.

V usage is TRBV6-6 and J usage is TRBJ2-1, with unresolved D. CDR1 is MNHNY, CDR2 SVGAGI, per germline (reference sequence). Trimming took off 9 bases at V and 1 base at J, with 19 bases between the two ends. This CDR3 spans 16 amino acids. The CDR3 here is CASRKGRTTSYNEQFF. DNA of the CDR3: TGTGCCAGTAGGAAAGGTCGTACTACTTCCTACAATGAGCAGTTCTTC.